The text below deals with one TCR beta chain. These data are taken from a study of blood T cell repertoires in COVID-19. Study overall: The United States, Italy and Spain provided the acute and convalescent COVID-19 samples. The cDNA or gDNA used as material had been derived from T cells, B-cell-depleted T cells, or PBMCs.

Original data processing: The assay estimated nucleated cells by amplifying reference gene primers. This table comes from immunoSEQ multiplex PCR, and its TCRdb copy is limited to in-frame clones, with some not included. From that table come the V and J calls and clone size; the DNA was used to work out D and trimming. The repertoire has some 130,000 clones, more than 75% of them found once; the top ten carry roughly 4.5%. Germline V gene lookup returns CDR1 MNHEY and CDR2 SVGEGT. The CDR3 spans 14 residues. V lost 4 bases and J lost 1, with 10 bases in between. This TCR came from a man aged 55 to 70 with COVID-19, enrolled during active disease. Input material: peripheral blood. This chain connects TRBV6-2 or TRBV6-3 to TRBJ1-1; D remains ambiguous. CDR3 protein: CASSSSAANTEAFF. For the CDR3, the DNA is TGTGCCAGCAGTTCCTCGGCGGCGAACACTGAAGCTTTCTTT.